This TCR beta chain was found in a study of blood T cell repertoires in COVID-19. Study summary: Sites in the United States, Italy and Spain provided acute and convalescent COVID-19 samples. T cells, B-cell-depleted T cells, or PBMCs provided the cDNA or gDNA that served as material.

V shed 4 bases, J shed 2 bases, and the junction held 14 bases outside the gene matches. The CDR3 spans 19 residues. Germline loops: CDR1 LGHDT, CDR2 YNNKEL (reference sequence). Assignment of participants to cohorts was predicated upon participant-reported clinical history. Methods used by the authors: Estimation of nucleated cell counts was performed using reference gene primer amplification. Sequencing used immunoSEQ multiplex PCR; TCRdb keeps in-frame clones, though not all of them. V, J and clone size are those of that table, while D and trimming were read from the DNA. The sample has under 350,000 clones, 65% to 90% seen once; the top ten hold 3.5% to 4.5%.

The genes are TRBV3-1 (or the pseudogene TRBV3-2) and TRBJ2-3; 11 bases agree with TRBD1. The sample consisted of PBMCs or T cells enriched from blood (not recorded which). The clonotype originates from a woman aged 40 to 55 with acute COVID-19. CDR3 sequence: CASSPSGTGGGYTTDTQYF. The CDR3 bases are TGTGCCAGCAGCCCATCCGGGACAGGGGGTGGGTACACCACAGATACGCAGTATTTT.